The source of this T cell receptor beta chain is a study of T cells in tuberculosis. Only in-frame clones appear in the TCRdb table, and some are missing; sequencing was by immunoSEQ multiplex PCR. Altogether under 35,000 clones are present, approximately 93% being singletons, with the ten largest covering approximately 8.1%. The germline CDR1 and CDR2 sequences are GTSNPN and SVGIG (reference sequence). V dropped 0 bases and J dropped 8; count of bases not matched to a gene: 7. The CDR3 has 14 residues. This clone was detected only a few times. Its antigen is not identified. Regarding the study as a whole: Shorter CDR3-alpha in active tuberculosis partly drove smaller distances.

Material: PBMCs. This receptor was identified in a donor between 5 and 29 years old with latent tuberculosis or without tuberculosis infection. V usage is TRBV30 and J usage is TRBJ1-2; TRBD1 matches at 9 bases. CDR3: CAWSVLTGGWGYTF. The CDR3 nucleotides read TGTGCCTGGAGTGTTTTGACAGGGGGTTGGGGCTACACCTTC.